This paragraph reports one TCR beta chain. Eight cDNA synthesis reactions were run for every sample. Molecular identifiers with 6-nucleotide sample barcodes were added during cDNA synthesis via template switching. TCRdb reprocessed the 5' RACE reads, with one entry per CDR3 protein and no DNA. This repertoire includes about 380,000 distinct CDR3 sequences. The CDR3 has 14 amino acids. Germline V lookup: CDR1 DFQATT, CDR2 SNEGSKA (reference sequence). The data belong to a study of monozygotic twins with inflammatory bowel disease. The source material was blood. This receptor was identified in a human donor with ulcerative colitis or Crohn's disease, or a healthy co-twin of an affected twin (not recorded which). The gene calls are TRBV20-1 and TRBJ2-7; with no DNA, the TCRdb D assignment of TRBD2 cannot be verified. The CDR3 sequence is CSAFLAGGSYEQYF.